This TCR beta chain comes out of a study of cytomegalovirus exposure and HLA in healthy donors. The study ran its PCR with 60 Vbeta and 13 Jbeta primers. Some clones are missing from TCRdb's copy, which holds only in-frame ones; the method was immunoSEQ multiplex PCR. The data show about 150,000 clones, 75% to 85% seen once. Germline CDR1 reads LNHNV; CDR2 reads YYDKDF (reference sequence). The CDR3 is 16 residues long. Germline trimming cut 1 base from V and 1 base from J; bases unmatched to any gene: 3. This clonotype was obtained from a woman between 45 and 60 years old in good health and CMV-seropositive. Sequencing was performed on PBMCs. The rearrangement uses TRBV15 and TRBJ2-2, with 7 nucleotides matching TRBD2. DNA of the CDR3: TGTGCCACCAGCAGAGCCGGCGGGGGGAACACCGGGGAGCTGTTTTTT. This sequence encodes CATSRAGGGNTGELFF.